The T cell receptor (beta chain) described here comes from a study of T cell changes during pregnancy in multiple sclerosis. The protocol was immunoSEQ multiplex PCR, while the TCRdb copy is restricted to in-frame clones and leaves out a portion. The sample includes around 64,000 clones, about 93% of them seen just once. Germline loops: CDR1 SGHAT, CDR2 FQNNGV. The CDR3 consists of 14 residues. With 4 bases clipped from V and 5 bases from J, the junction kept 2 bases outside the gene matches. This clonotype originated in a female donor with multiple sclerosis, enrolled in a pregnancy study. The V call is TRBV11-2, the J call TRBJ2-7, with 13 bases lining up with TRBD2. This material consisted of CD8+ T cells from peripheral blood mononuclear cells, taken in the third trimester of pregnancy. CDR3 residues: CASSWTSGSHEQYF. The CDR3 DNA follows: TGTGCCAGCAGCTGGACTAGCGGGAGCCACGAGCAGTACTTC.